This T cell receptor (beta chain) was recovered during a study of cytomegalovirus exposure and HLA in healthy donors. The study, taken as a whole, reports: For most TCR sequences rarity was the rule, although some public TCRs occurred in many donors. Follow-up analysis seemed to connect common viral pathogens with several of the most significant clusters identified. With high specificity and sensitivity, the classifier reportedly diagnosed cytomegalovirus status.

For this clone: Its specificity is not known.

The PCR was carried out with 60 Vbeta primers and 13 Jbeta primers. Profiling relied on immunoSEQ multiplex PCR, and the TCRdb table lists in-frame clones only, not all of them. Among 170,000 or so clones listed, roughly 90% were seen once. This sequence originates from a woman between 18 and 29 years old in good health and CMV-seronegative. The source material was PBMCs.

CDR3 sequence: CASSLGHSRQTTEAFF. CDR3 DNA sequence: TGTGCCAGCAGCTTAGGCCACAGCCGCCAGACCACTGAAGCTTTCTTT. The chain combines TRBV7-8 with TRBJ1-1; D unresolved. This CDR3 is built from 16 residues. In germline, CDR1 is SGHVS, CDR2 FQNEAQ. V lost 1 base and J lost 4, with 16 bases in between.